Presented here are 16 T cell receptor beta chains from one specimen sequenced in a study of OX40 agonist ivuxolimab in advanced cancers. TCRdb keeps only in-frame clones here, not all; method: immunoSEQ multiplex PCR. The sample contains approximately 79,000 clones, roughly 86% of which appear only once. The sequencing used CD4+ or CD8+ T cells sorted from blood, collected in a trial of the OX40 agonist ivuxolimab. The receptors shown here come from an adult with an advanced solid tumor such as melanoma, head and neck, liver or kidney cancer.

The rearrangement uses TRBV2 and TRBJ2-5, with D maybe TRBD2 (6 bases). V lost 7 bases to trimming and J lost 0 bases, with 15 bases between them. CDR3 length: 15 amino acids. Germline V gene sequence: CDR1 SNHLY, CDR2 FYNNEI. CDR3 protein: CASTPRGGYQETQYF. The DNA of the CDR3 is TGTGCCAGCACCCCCCGGGGAGGATACCAAGAGACCCAGTACTTC.

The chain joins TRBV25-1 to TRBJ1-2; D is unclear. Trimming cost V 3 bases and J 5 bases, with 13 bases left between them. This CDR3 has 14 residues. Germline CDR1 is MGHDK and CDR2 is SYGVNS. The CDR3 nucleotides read TGTGCCAGCAGTGATTCTCGGTCGAGGTATGGCTACACCTTC. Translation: CASSDSRSRYGYTF.

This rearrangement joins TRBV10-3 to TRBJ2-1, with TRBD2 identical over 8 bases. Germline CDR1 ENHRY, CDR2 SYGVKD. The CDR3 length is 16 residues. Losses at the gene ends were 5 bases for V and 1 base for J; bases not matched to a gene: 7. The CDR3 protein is CAISPSGGRSYNEQFF. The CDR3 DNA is TGTGCCATCAGTCCCAGCGGGGGTCGTTCCTACAATGAGCAGTTCTTC.

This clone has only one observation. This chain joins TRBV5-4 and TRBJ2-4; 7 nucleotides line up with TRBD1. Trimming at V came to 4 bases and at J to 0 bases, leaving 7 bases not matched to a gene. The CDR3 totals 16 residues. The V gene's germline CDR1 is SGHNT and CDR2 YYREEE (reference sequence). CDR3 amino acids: CASSPAGGLAKNIQYF. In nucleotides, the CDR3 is TGTGCCAGCAGCCCGGCAGGGGGATTAGCCAAAAACATTCAGTACTTC. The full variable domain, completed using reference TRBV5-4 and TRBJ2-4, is ETGVTQSPTHLIKTRGQQVTLRCSSQSGHNTVSWYQQALGQGPQFIFQYYREEENGRGNFPPRFSGLQFPNYSSELNVNALELDDSALYLCASSPAGGLAKNIQYFGAGTRLSVL.

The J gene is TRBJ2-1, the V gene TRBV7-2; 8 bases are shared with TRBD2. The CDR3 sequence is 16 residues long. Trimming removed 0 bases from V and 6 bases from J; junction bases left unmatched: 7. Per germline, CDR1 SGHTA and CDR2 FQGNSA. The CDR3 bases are TGTGCCAGCAGCTTAGCGCTGGGGGCGGGGGGCAATGAGCAGTTCTTC. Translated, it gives CASSLALGAGGNEQFF.

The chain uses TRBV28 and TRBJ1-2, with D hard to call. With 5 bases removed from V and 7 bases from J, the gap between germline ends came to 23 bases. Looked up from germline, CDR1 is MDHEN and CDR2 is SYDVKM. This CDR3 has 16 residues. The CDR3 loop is CASSPHYGRLSGGYTF. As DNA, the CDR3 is TGTGCCAGCAGTCCACACTACGGACGGCTCAGTGGTGGCTACACCTTC.

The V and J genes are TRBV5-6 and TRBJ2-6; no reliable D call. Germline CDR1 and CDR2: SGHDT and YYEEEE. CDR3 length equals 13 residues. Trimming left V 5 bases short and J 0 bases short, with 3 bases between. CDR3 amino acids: CASRTSGANVLTF. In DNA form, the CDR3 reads TGTGCCAGCAGAACCTCTGGGGCCAACGTCCTGACTTTC. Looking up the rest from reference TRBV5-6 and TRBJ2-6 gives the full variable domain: DAGVTQSPTHLIKTRGQQVTLRCSPKSGHDTVSWYQQALGQGPQFIFQYYEEEERQRGNFPDRFSGHQFPNYSSELNVNALLLGDSALYLCASRTSGANVLTFGAGSRLTVL.

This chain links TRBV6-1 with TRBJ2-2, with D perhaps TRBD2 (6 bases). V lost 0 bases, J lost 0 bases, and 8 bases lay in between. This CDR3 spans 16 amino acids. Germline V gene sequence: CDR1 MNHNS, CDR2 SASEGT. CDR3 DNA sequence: TGTGCCAGCAGTGAAGCGGGGGGAACGAACACCGGGGAGCTGTTTTTT. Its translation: CASSEAGGTNTGELFF.

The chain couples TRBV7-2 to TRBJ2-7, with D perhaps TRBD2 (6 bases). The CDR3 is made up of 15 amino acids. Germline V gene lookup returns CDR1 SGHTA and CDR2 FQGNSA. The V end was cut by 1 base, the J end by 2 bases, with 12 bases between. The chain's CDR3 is CASSLGVGGTYEQYF. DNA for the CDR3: TGTGCCAGCAGCTTAGGGGTCGGAGGGACCTACGAGCAGTACTTC.

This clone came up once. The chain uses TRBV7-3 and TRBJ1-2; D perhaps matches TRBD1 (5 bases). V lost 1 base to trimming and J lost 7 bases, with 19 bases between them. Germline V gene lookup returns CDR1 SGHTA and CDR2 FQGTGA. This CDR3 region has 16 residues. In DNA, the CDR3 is TGTGCCAGCAGCTTAATGGGGGGATCCTTGACTTCTGGCTACACCTTC. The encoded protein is CASSLMGGSLTSGYTF.

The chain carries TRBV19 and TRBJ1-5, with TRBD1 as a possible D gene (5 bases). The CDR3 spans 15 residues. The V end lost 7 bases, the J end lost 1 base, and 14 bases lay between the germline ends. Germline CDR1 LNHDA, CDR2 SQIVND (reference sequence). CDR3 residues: CASTRGSGSNQPQHF. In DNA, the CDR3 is TGTGCCAGTACTAGAGGGTCAGGGAGCAATCAGCCCCAGCATTTT. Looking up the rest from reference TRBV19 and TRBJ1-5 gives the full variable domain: DGGITQSPKYLFRKEGQNVTLSCEQNLNHDAMYWYRQDPGQGLRLIYYSQIVNDFQKGDIAEGYSVSREKKESFPLTVTSAQKNPTAFYLCASTRGSGSNQPQHFGDGTRLSIL.

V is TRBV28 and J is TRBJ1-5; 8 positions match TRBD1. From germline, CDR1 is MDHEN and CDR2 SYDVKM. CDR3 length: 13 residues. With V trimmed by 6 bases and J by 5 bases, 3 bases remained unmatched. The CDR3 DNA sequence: TGTGCCAGCAGGGGACAGGCGGATCAGCCCCAGCATTTT. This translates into CASRGQADQPQHF.

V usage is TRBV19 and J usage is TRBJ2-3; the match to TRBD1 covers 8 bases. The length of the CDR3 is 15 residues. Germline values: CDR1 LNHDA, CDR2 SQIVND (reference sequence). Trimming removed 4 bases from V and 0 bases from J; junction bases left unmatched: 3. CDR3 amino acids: CASSTWDRSTDTQYF. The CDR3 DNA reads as TGTGCCAGTAGTACCTGGGACAGGAGCACAGATACGCAGTATTTT.

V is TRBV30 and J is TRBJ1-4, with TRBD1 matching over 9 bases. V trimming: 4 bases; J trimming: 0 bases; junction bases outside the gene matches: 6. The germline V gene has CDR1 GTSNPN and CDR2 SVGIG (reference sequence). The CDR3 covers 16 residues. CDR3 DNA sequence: TGTGCCTGGACCCACGGGACAGGGACAACTAATGAAAAACTGTTTTTT. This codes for CAWTHGTGTTNEKLFF.

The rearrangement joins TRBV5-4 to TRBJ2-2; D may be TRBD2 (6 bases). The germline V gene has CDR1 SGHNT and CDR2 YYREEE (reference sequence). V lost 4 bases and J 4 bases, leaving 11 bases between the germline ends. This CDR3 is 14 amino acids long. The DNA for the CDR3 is TGTGCCAGCAGCCCCAGAGCGGGCACCGGGGAGCTGTTTTTT. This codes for CASSPRAGTGELFF.

The CDR3 nucleotides read TGTGCCAGTCTATCCCCGGGGAATGCGATGGGTAGGGGAATTAACACTGAAGCTTTCTTT. As protein: CASLSPGNAMGRGINTEAFF. This chain uses TRBV28 with TRBJ1-1; the D gene is possibly TRBD1 (5 bases). Per germline, CDR1 MDHEN and CDR2 SYDVKM. The V and J ends lost 9 bases and 2 bases respectively, with 34 bases between them. This CDR3 has 20 amino acids.